The sequence of this TCR beta chain was determined in a study of shared clonotypes between healthy human individuals. Per the germline V gene, CDR1 is KGHSH and CDR2 is LQKENI. V was shortened by 6 bases and J by 9 bases, with 15 bases between the two germline ends. The CDR3 loop spans 14 amino acids. Method: immunoSEQ multiplex PCR; TCRdb's copy keeps in-frame clones and lacks some. The repertoire holds approximately 2.5 million clones, with just over 90% as singletons. The V gene is TRBV18, the J gene TRBJ1-6; no firm D call. This TCR came from a man aged 18 to 35 in good health. The sequenced sample was naive CD4+ T cells sorted from blood. Described subset: CD45RA+ positively selected. The CDR3 here is CASSPPPGGSPLHF. CDR3 coding DNA: TGTGCCAGCTCCCCGCCGCCCGGAGGTTCACCCCTCCACTTT.